The rows below give T cell receptor beta chains drawn from one sample of a study of T cells in Graves' hyperthyroidism and ophthalmopathy. TCRdb reanalysed the multiplex PCR reads using MiXCR and keeps one entry per CDR3 protein. Among hundreds of thousands of distinct CDR3 sequences listed, 15% to 17% were seen once. Sequencing was carried out using blood. The receptors come from a woman aged 18-30 years with Graves' hyperthyroidism. The CDR3 runs from the conserved cysteine through the conserved F or W. D genes are given only for firm matches. Only part of the rows carry a size: once, few, many, or a class if the clone is expanded.

TRBD1	TRBV11-3	.	TRBJ1-4	TGTGCCAGCAGCCCGTCCGGGACAGGGGATCGTGAAAAACTGTTTTTT	CASSPSGTGDREKLFF
.	TRBV10-3	few	TRBJ2-1	TGTGCCATCAGTGACGGGGGATCCTACAATGAGCAGTTCTTC	CAISDGGSYNEQFF
TRBD2	TRBV28	many	TRBJ2-3	TGTGCCAGCAATACGGGACTAGAGGCAGATACGCAGTATTTT	CASNTGLEADTQYF
TRBD1	TRBV10-3	few	TRBJ1-4	TGTGCCATCAGTGCCGAGGACAGGCTGGCAACTAATGAAAAACTGTTTTTT	CAISAEDRLATNEKLFF
.	TRBV9	.	TRBJ2-2	TGTGCCAGCAGCGTAGGTGACCCATACACCGGGGAGCTGTTTTTT	CASSVGDPYTGELFF
TRBD1	TRBV7-8	.	TRBJ2-7	TGTGCCAGCAGCCTACCGGGACAGGGTCTACGGCAGTACTTC	CASSLPGQGLRQYF
.	TRBV7-8	many	TRBJ2-6	TGTGCCAGCAGCTTACTCACATCTCCTAGGGCATCTGGGGCCAACGTCCTGACTTTC	CASSLLTSPRASGANVLTF
.	TRBV15	many	TRBJ1-5	TGTGCCACCAGCAGAGATCGATCAGGGTCGCATCAGCCCCAGCATTTT	CATSRDRSGSHQPQHF
.	TRBV10-3	.	TRBJ2-1	TGTGCCACCACCTTGGGGGGGGGGGCCGGAGAGCAGTTCTTC	CATTLGGGAGEQFF
TRBD2	TRBV7-3	many	TRBJ2-3	TGTGCCAGCAGCCCTAGCGGGGGTGGCACAGATACGCAGTATTTT	CASSPSGGGTDTQYF
.	TRBV12-3/TRBV12-4	many	TRBJ1-5	TGTGCCAGCAGTGCGACCGACAGCGTTGTCGGGGGGCCCCAGCATTTT	CASSATDSVVGGPQHF
.	TRBV2	many	TRBJ2-3	TGTGCCAGCAGTCCATTACCGTCTAGCACAGATACGCAGTATTTT	CASSPLPSSTDTQYF
TRBD2	TRBV27	.	TRBJ2-1	TGTGCCAGCAGTTTGCTTAGCGGGACCTACAATGAGCAGTTCTTC	CASSLLSGTYNEQFF
.	TRBV12-5	many	TRBJ1-5	TGTGCTAGTGGTTTGAACCTGGCATATCAGCCCCAGCATTTT	CASGLNLAYQPQHF
.	TRBV2	many	TRBJ2-5	TGTGCCAGCAGCGCCGGGACAATGTACCAAGAGACCCAGTACTTC	CASSAGTMYQETQYF
TRBD2	TRBV6-1	many	TRBJ2-5	TGTGCCAGCAGTCCTAGCGGGTACCAAGAGACCCAGTACTTC	CASSPSGYQETQYF
.	TRBV6-1	many	TRBJ1-6	TGTGCCAGCAGTGCAACGTCATTCAGTAGCATGGAATATAATTCACCCCTCCACTTT	CASSATSFSSMEYNSPLHF
.	TRBV10-3	.	TRBJ2-2	TGTGCCATCAGTGAAGGTCTAGCAAGCACCGGGGAGCTGTTTTTT	CAISEGLASTGELFF
TRBD2	TRBV11-2	many	TRBJ2-7	TGTGCCAGCAGCCCAAGCGGGAGGGCCGATTACGAGCAGTACTTC	CASSPSGRADYEQYF
.	TRBV4-1	.	TRBJ2-7	TGCGCCAGCAGCCAAGATTCGCTAGCCGGCTCCTACGAGCAGTACTTC	CASSQDSLAGSYEQYF
.	TRBV20-1	many	TRBJ2-5	TGCAGTGCTAGAGGTTCTAGCGCCCAAGAGACCCAGTACTTC	CSARGSSAQETQYF
TRBD2	TRBV5-6	few	TRBJ2-7	TGTGCCAGCAGACTAGCGGGAGGGTTCCACTACGAGCAGTACTTC	CASRLAGGFHYEQYF
.	TRBV11-2	many	TRBJ2-3	TGTGCCAGCAGCTTAAGTGACGGTAGCCGGATGACAGATACGCAGTATTTT	CASSLSDGSRMTDTQYF
.	TRBV7-3	.	TRBJ1-4	TGTGCCACCAGCAACGACCGAGAGGGGGGGGAAAAACTGTTTTTT	CATSNDREGGEKLFF
.	TRBV27	many	TRBJ2-7	TGTGCCAGCAGTTCGGGACACTTCTCCTACGAGCAGTACTTC	CASSSGHFSYEQYF
.	TRBV3-1	few	TRBJ1-2	TGTGCCAGCACTAAGAACAGGGTGGGGGGCTATGGCTACACCTTC	CASTKNRVGGYGYTF
TRBD2	TRBV6-1	few	TRBJ2-3	TGTGCCAGCAGTCCCGGGGGGGCGGGAGATACGCAGTATTTT	CASSPGGAGDTQYF
.	TRBV6-5	many	TRBJ2-7	TGTGCCAGCAGTTACTCGACCCGCAGGGGCCACGAGCAGTACTTC	CASSYSTRRGHEQYF
.	TRBV6-1	.	TRBJ1-4	TGTGCCAGCGCGACAGGCTTTGCAACTAATGAAAAACTGTTTTTT	CASATGFATNEKLFF
TRBD1	TRBV30	.	TRBJ1-2	TGTGCCTGGAGCCAGGGGGGCCCCCCCTATGGCTACACCTTC	CAWSQGGPPYGYTF
.	TRBV3-1	many	TRBJ1-1	TGTGCCAGCAGTCCCGAAGGGACGGGCACTGAAGCTTTCTTT	CASSPEGTGTEAFF
TRBD1	TRBV20-1	many	TRBJ1-5	TGCAGTGTTCCGGGACAGGGCCAGAGCAATCAGCCCCAGCATTTT	CSVPGQGQSNQPQHF
.	TRBV3-1	many	TRBJ2-2	TGTGCCAGCAGTGTGCGGGGGGAGCTGTTTTTT	CASSVRGELFF
.	TRBV27	.	TRBJ2-5	TGTGCCAGCAGCTCCGGAGGTGGGGGCAACCAAGAGACCCAGTACTTC	CASSSGGGGNQETQYF
TRBD1	TRBV12-5	many	TRBJ2-1	TGTGCTAGTGGCACAGGGGGTTACAATGAGCAGTTCTTC	CASGTGGYNEQFF
TRBD2	TRBV19	.	TRBJ2-7	TGTGCCAGTAGTCTCACCGGGACTAGCGACGAGCAGTACTTC	CASSLTGTSDEQYF
.	TRBV19	many	TRBJ1-2	TGTGCCAGTAGTATTTCAAGGGGGAGAGCTAACTATGGCTACACCTTC	CASSISRGRANYGYTF
.	TRBV24-1	few	TRBJ2-7	TGTGCCCCAGGGCGCTCCTACGAGCAGTACTTC	CAPGRSYEQYF
TRBD1	TRBV5-1	.	TRBJ1-4	TGCGCCAGCAGCTCGGACAGGGCTTATAATGAAAAACTGTTTTTT	CASSSDRAYNEKLFF
TRBD1	TRBV7-9	many	TRBJ2-2	TGTGCCAGCAGCCGCGAACCGGGACAGGGAGATTACACCGGGGAGCTGTTTTTT	CASSREPGQGDYTGELFF
.	TRBV4-2	many	TRBJ1-5	TGTGCCAGCAGCCAAGATGAGACGCTCCAGGTGGGTCAGCCCCAGCATTTT	CASSQDETLQVGQPQHF
TRBD2	TRBV5-1	many	TRBJ2-1	TGCGCCAGCAGCTTGGGGACTAGCCCCAATGAGCAGTTCTTC	CASSLGTSPNEQFF
.	TRBV6-1	.	TRBJ1-4	TGTGCCAGCAGAACCGAACGACAGGCCCCAGAGGCTAATGAAAAACTGTTTTTT	CASRTERQAPEANEKLFF
.	TRBV19	.	TRBJ1-1	TGTGCCAGTGGCGGTTTGATTCCAGACACTGAAGCTTTCTTT	CASGGLIPDTEAFF
TRBD1	TRBV24-1	many	TRBJ2-3	TGTGCCACCAGTGATTCATCAGGTGTCGAGGGGGCCTGGGATACGCAGTATTTT	CATSDSSGVEGAWDTQYF
TRBD2	TRBV6-1	many	TRBJ2-1	TGTGCCAGCAGTCCCTCTAGCGGGAGTACCAATGAGCAGTTCTTC	CASSPSSGSTNEQFF
TRBD2	TRBV4-1	few	TRBJ2-2	TGCGCCAGCAGCCAGTCCGGGACTATGAACACCGGGGAGCTGTTTTTT	CASSQSGTMNTGELFF
.	TRBV9	few	TRBJ2-1	TGTGCCAGCAGCGTGGCCGGGGGGACATCCTACAATGAGCAGTTCTTC	CASSVAGGTSYNEQFF
TRBD2	TRBV9	.	TRBJ2-5	TGTGCCAGCAGCATAACCGGGACTAGATATGCGGAGACCCAGTACTTC	CASSITGTRYAETQYF
TRBD1	TRBV20-1	.	TRBJ2-7	TGCAGTGCTACTGGGACAGGGGGCTACGAGCAGTACTTC	CSATGTGGYEQYF
.	TRBV30	many	TRBJ1-4	TGTGCCTTGGGCCAACGGGGCAAGGCTGAAAAACTGTTTTTT	CALGQRGKAEKLFF
.	TRBV5-1	many	TRBJ2-1	TGCGCCAGCAGCTCGGGGACATATTACAATGAGCAGTTCTTC	CASSSGTYYNEQFF
.	TRBV27	few	TRBJ2-3	TGTGCCAGCAGTTTCCTCAAAGACTTAGATACGCAGTATTTT	CASSFLKDLDTQYF
.	TRBV7-9	many	TRBJ1-2	TGTGCCAGCAGCTTAGTCTCCAGCCCCAACTATGGCTACACCTTC	CASSLVSSPNYGYTF
TRBD2	TRBV19	.	TRBJ2-7	TGTGCCAGTAGTATATCCGGACTAGCGAGCTACGAGCAGTACTTC	CASSISGLASYEQYF